This T cell receptor (beta chain) was observed in a study of blood T cell repertoires in COVID-19. Original processing notes: Amplification from reference gene primers served as the basis for estimated nucleated cell counts. This table comes from immunoSEQ multiplex PCR, and its TCRdb copy is limited to in-frame clones, with some not included. D and trimming were read from the DNA, whereas the V and J calls and clone size are those reported in that table. The sample lists some 300,000 clones, 85% seen once, with around 4% in the top ten. The CDR3 runs 14 residues. V lost 4 bases, J lost 7 bases, and 3 bases stayed unmatched. Looked up from germline, CDR1 is ENHRY and CDR2 is SYGVKD. This clone was seen a single time.

This rearrangement joins TRBV10-3 to TRBJ1-4, with TRBD1 identical over 10 bases. Sequenced material: peripheral blood. The sequence came from a woman in her fifties or sixties with active or convalescent COVID-19. The CDR3 here is CAISADRGVEKLFF. The CDR3 coding sequence is TGTGCCATCAGTGCGGACAGGGGGGTTGAAAAACTGTTTTTT.